This T cell receptor beta chain comes out of a study of cytomegalovirus exposure and HLA in healthy donors. The study ran its PCR with 60 Vbeta and 13 Jbeta primers. TCRdb's table, derived via immunoSEQ multiplex PCR, lists solely in-frame clones and lacks some. Counted here are 210,000 or so clones, over 80% occurring once; the ten biggest clones make up roughly 0.71%. CDR1 is LNHNV and CDR2 is YYDKDF in the germline V gene (reference sequence). CDR3 length equals 15 residues. V lost 0 bases, J lost 4 bases, and 13 bases lay in between. The chain is built from TRBV15 and TRBJ2-7; possibly TRBD1 for D (6 bases). The origin of this receptor is a boy between 2 and 10 years old in good health and CMV-seronegative. The source material was PBMCs. CDR3 DNA sequence: TGTGCCACCAGCAGAGAAGAGGGGACATCTTACGAGCAGTACTTC. Translating it yields CATSREEGTSYEQYF. The variable domain in full, with the rest retrieved from reference TRBV15 and TRBJ2-7, is DAMVIQNPRYQVTQFGKPVTLSCSQTLNHNVMYWYQQKSSQAPKLLFHYYDKDFNNEADTPDNFQSRRPNTSFCFLDIRSPGLGDTAMYLCATSREEGTSYEQYFGPGTRLTVT.